Listed below are T cell receptor beta chains from one sample, sequenced in a study of response to subunit inactivated influenza vaccine. TCRdb called the RT-PCR reads again in MiXCR, with one record for every CDR3 protein. The sample carries roughly 650,000 distinct CDR3 sequences, 12% to 15% recorded once. The sample in question was PBMCs from blood, obtained around two weeks before vaccination. All receptors derive from a man aged 50-60 years who received an inactivated influenza vaccine. CDR3s include the opening cysteine and the closing phenylalanine or tryptophan. The D gene is left open where the match is weak. Clone size appears in some rows only: once, few, many, or a class for an expanded clone.

>TRBD1|few|TRBV10-3|TRBJ1-1
TGTGCCATCAGTGCGGGACAGGGCGTAGCTTTCTTT
CAISAGQGVAFF
>-|many|TRBV12-3/TRBV12-4|TRBJ1-1
TGTGCCAGCAGTTTTAACAGGGATACTGAAGCTTTCTTT
CASSFNRDTEAFF
>-|few|TRBV24-1|TRBJ2-1
TGTGCCACCAGTTTCCACAATGAGCAGTTCTTC
CATSFHNEQFF
>TRBD2|-|TRBV9|TRBJ2-1
TGTGCCAGCAGCTCCACGGGGGGAAGGCGTGAGCAGTTCTTC
CASSSTGGRREQFF
>TRBD2|-|TRBV10-3|TRBJ2-3
TGTGCCATCAGTGAGTCGGCTAGCGGGGGTTCCACAGATACGCAGTATTTT
CAISESASGGSTDTQYF
>-|-|TRBV28|TRBJ2-2
TGTGCCAGCAGTTTATATCAGGTCGCCGGGGAGCTGTTTTTT
CASSLYQVAGELFF
>TRBD1|-|TRBV2|TRBJ1-3
TGTGCCAGCGGTGAGACAGGGTTGATAGACACCATATATTTT
CASGETGLIDTIYF
>TRBD1|few|TRBV25-1|TRBJ1-1
TGTGCCAGCAGTGAATCTCACAGGGGGAACACTGAAGCTTTCTTT
CASSESHRGNTEAFF
>TRBD2|many|TRBV29-1|TRBJ2-7
TGCAGCGTCACCAGCGGGGGCCCTCCCTACGAGCAGTACTTC
CSVTSGGPPYEQYF
>TRBD1|many|TRBV5-1|TRBJ2-2
TGCGCCAGCAGCCACGCCCCGGACAGGGGGCGAACCGGGGAGCTGTTTTTT
CASSHAPDRGRTGELFF
>-|-|TRBV5-1|TRBJ1-1
TGCGCCAGCAGCCGGCGTGACCCGGGTCTGAACACTGAAGCTTTCTTT
CASSRRDPGLNTEAFF
>TRBD1|few|TRBV5-1|TRBJ1-1
TGCGCCAGCAGCAGCAGGGGGCAGAACACTGAAGCTTTCTTT
CASSSRGQNTEAFF
>-|many|TRBV5-5|TRBJ2-3
TGTGCCAGCAGCTTGGAGGGCATTGGGGGAACAGATACGCAGTATTTT
CASSLEGIGGTDTQYF
>-|-|TRBV20-1|TRBJ2-7
TGCAGTGCTGGGAGACAGGCCTCCTACGAGCAGTACTTC
CSAGRQASYEQYF
>-|-|TRBV28|TRBJ2-5
TGTGCCAGCACCCCCCAGGGCAGTGGGCGAAGGGAGACCCAGTACTTC
CASTPQGSGRRETQYF
>-|many|TRBV12-3/TRBV12-4|TRBJ1-1
TGTGCCAGCAGTTTATCCGGATGGGGCACTGAAGCTTTCTTT
CASSLSGWGTEAFF
>-|-|TRBV10-3|TRBJ2-1
TGTGCCATCAGGGCCGTGGCAGCGCGGGATGAGCAGTTCTTC
CAIRAVAARDEQFF
>TRBD2|-|TRBV5-1|TRBJ2-7
TGCGCCAGCAGCCCGAGGGGATTTAGCGGGAGGCCCTCCGAGCAGTACTTC
CASSPRGFSGRPSEQYF
>TRBD1|-|TRBV4-3|TRBJ2-2
TGCGCCAGCAGCCAAATACCGGGACAGGGCACCGGGGAGCTGTTTTTT
CASSQIPGQGTGELFF
>TRBD1|-|TRBV3-1|TRBJ1-2
TGTGCCAGCAGCCCTTCGGACAGGATCCATGGCTACACCTTC
CASSPSDRIHGYTF
>TRBD1|-|TRBV6-5|TRBJ2-7
TGTGCCAGCAGTTACTCGGGACAGGGATCTGGCGAGCAGTACTTC
CASSYSGQGSGEQYF
>TRBD2|-|TRBV20-1|TRBJ2-3
TGCAGTGCTAGCGGGAGGGCCCAAGATACGCAGTATTTT
CSASGRAQDTQYF
>-|many|TRBV12-3/TRBV12-4|TRBJ2-1
TGTGCCAGCAAACTGAGCTCCTACAATGAGCAGTTCTTC
CASKLSSYNEQFF
>-|-|TRBV12-3/TRBV12-4|TRBJ2-5
TGTGCCAGCAGGGGGTCGGTTGAACAAGAGACCCAGTACTTC
CASRGSVEQETQYF
>-|-|TRBV7-2|TRBJ2-3
TGTGCCAGCAGCTTGGGCCGATCCTTAGATACGCAGTATTTT
CASSLGRSLDTQYF
>-|many|TRBV4-3|TRBJ2-3
TGCGCCAGCAGCCAAGACCCGGGACCGACGACAGATACGCAGTATTTT
CASSQDPGPTTDTQYF
>TRBD2|-|TRBV3-1|TRBJ2-2
TGTGCCAGCAGCCAAGTAAGGCGGGGGGTGGCGAACACCGGGGAGCTGTTTTTT
CASSQVRRGVANTGELFF
>TRBD2|-|TRBV12-3/TRBV12-4|TRBJ2-7
TGTGCCAGCCGGGGACTAGCGGGGGGTGGCGAGCAGTACTTC
CASRGLAGGGEQYF
>-|-|TRBV18|TRBJ2-7
TGTGCCAGCTCACCTGGATGGAGGGGGAACAACTACGAGCAGTACTTC
CASSPGWRGNNYEQYF
>TRBD2|-|TRBV20-1|TRBJ2-1
TGCAGTGCTAGAGATGAGGGGCTAGCGGGCCTACGCTACAATGAGCAGTTCTTC
CSARDEGLAGLRYNEQFF
>-|few|TRBV3-1|TRBJ2-1
TGTGCCAGCAGCCCCCCGCCGACTTTGGGAGGGTTCTTC
CASSPPPTLGGFF
>-|few|TRBV27|TRBJ2-3
TGTGCCACCGGACATCATTCCACAGATACGCAGTATTTT
CATGHHSTDTQYF
>TRBD2|many|TRBV27|TRBJ2-1
TGTGCCAGCAGTTTTGCGGGGGGTTTCTACAATGAGCAGTTCTTC
CASSFAGGFYNEQFF
>TRBD1|-|TRBV20-1|TRBJ1-1
TGCAGTGCTCGTCCCCCAACAGGGGAGGTCACTGAAGCTTTCTTT
CSARPPTGEVTEAFF
>-|-|TRBV6-1|TRBJ1-2
TGTGCCAGCAGTGAGAGAGGGGCTGGCTATGGCTACACCTTC
CASSERGAGYGYTF
>TRBD1|many|TRBV5-1|TRBJ2-1
TGCGCCAGCAGCGACCGGGACAGGGCCCTGAATGAGCAGTTCTTC
CASSDRDRALNEQFF
>-|-|TRBV27|TRBJ2-7
TGTGCCAGCAGTTTCTCCTCCGGGACCCTTTCCTACGAGCAGTACTTC
CASSFSSGTLSYEQYF
>TRBD1|many|TRBV5-1|TRBJ2-7
TGCGCCAGCAGCGGGGGACAGGGCTCCTACGAGCAGTACTTC
CASSGGQGSYEQYF
>TRBD1|-|TRBV28|TRBJ1-6
TGTGCCAGCAGCCTCGACAGGGGCCCCAACTCACCCCTCCACTTT
CASSLDRGPNSPLHF
>TRBD2|-|TRBV7-6|TRBJ2-3
TGTGCCAGCAGCTTCATAGCGGGATCTGCTCGAGATACGCAGTATTTT
CASSFIAGSARDTQYF
>-|few|TRBV18|TRBJ2-5
TGTGCCAGCTCACGCCCATCGGAGACCCAGTACTTC
CASSRPSETQYF
>-|few|TRBV3-1|TRBJ1-6
TGTGCCAGCAGCAGACCTAACAGGGATTATAATTCACCCCTCCACTTT
CASSRPNRDYNSPLHF
>TRBD1|-|TRBV5-8|TRBJ2-3
TGTGCCAGCAGCGCCAAGGGACAGGGAGTTGCAGATACGCAGTATTTT
CASSAKGQGVADTQYF
>-|few|TRBV28|TRBJ2-7
TGTGCCAGCGGCCTCTCGATGGTTTCCTACGAGCAGTACTTC
CASGLSMVSYEQYF
>-|few|TRBV20-1|TRBJ1-2
TGCAGTGCTAGAGTAGTGGGCTACACCTTC
CSARVVGYTF